This T cell receptor beta chain is from a study of PD-L1 blockade in urothelial cancer. Background on the study: The patients first took atezolizumab around 2014, receiving 1,200 mg intravenously every 3 weeks. Patients had undergone 0 to 3 prior chemotherapy regimens. Once treatment had started, blood was analyzed at 3 weeks (second dose) and again at 6 weeks.

The CDR3 is 15 amino acids. Germline V CDR1 and CDR2: LNHNV, YYDKDF (reference sequence). Trimming shortened V by 4 bases and J by 0 bases, and 10 bases separated the two germline ends. The table came from immunoSEQ multiplex PCR; TCRdb's copy has only in-frame clones and leaves some out. Here the sample spans approximately 100,000 clones, over 80% being singletons. Patient sample counts ranged from 1 to 8, pretreatment and on-treatment. This receptor was obtained from a woman of 80 years or more with urothelial cancer. The chain combines TRBV15 with TRBJ2-1, with D possibly TRBD2 on 5 matching bases. Sequencing was performed on PBMCs, taken around atezolizumab (anti-PD-L1) treatment. The CDR3, as DNA: TGTGCCACCAGCACCGGTGGGAGCTCCTACAATGAGCAGTTCTTC. It encodes CATSTGGSSYNEQFF. Combining the CDR3 with reference TRBV15 and TRBJ2-1 gives the whole variable domain DAMVIQNPRYQVTQFGKPVTLSCSQTLNHNVMYWYQQKSSQAPKLLFHYYDKDFNNEADTPDNFQSRRPNTSFCFLDIRSPGLGDTAMYLCATSTGGSSYNEQFFGPGTRLTVL.